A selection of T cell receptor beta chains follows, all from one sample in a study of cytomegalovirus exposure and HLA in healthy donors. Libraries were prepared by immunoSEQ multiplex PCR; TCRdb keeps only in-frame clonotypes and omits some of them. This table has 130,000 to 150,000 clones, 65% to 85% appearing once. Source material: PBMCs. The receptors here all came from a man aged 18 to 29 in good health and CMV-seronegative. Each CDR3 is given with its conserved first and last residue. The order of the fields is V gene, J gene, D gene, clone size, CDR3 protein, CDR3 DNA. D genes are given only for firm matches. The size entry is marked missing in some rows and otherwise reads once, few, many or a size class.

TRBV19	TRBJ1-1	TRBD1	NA	CASSPPIGTGVFTEAFF	TGTGCCAGTAGTCCACCAATTGGGACAGGGGTATTCACTGAAGCTTTCTTT
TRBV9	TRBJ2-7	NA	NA	CASSVDRYSYEQYF	TGTGCCAGCAGCGTAGACAGGTACTCCTACGAGCAGTACTTC
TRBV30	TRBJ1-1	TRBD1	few	CAWNRGALNTEAFF	TGTGCCTGGAACAGGGGGGCGCTGAATACTGAAGCTTTCTTT
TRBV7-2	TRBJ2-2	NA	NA	CASSSFRASTNTGELFF	TGTGCCAGCAGCTCTTTTCGAGCCTCGACGAACACCGGGGAGCTGTTTTTT
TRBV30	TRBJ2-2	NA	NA	CAWNLLGGLNTGELFF	TGTGCCTGGAATCTCCTTGGGGGACTGAACACCGGGGAGCTGTTTTTT
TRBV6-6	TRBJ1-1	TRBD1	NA	CASNRDSHTEAFF	TGTGCCAGCAATCGGGACAGCCACACTGAAGCTTTCTTT
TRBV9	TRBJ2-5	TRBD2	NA	CASSVGGGGGQETQYF	TGTGCCAGCAGCGTAGGTGGCGGGGGGGGTCAAGAGACCCAGTACTTC
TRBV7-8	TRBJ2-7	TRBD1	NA	CASSLIPDRAVAYEQYF	TGTGCCAGCAGCTTAATACCGGACAGGGCCGTCGCCTACGAGCAGTACTTC
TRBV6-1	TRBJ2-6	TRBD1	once	CASSEFLVDRVLNGANVLTF	TGTGCCAGCAGTGAATTTTTGGTAGACAGGGTGTTAAACGGGGCCAACGTCCTGACTTTC
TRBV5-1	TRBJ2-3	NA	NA	CASSPREGTDTQYF	TGCGCCAGCAGCCCGAGGGAGGGCACAGATACGCAGTATTTT